This is a list of T cell receptor beta chains from one sample in a study of brain T cells in children with intractable seizures. Assay used: immunoSEQ multiplex PCR; TCRdb lists only in-frame clones, some missing. The sample shows about 340,000 clones, nearly 95% of them seen only once. The starting material was peripheral blood, obtained approximately 5 months after surgery. Source of these receptors: a boy in the first two years of life with tuberous sclerosis and intractable seizures. The CDR3 runs from the conserved cysteine through the conserved F or W. D genes are given only for firm matches. The size entry is marked missing in some rows and otherwise reads once, few, many or a size class.

clone size,J gene,D gene,V gene,CDR3 protein,CDR3 DNA
once,TRBJ1-1,TRBD1,TRBV6-5,CASSYHGQGRDTEAFF,TGTGCCAGCAGTTACCATGGACAGGGCCGGGACACTGAAGCTTTCTTT
-,TRBJ1-3,-,TRBV25-1,CASRRIRASSGNTIYF,TGTGCCAGCAGAAGAATCCGGGCGTCCTCTGGAAACACCATATATTTT
-,TRBJ1-2,-,TRBV28,CASSLRGGGGYGYTF,TGTGCCAGCAGTTTACGTGGGGGTGGCGGCTATGGCTACACCTTC
-,TRBJ2-7,-,TRBV10-3,CAISESRFWYEQYF,TGTGCCATCAGTGAGTCGAGGTTTTGGTACGAGCAGTACTTC
-,TRBJ2-7,TRBD1,TRBV5-1,CASSLVGQGRYEQYF,TGCGCCAGCAGCTTGGTGGGACAGGGGCGCTACGAGCAGTACTTC
-,TRBJ1-6,-,TRBV7-9,CASSASSYNSPLHF,TGTGCCAGCAGCGCAAGCTCCTATAATTCACCCCTCCACTTT
-,TRBJ2-2,TRBD1,TRBV6-5,CASRDRNTGELFF,TGTGCCAGCCGGGACAGAAACACCGGGGAGCTGTTTTTT
-,TRBJ1-3,-,TRBV11-2,CASLSSLWSSGNTIYF,TGTGCCAGCCTTTCTAGCCTCTGGAGCTCTGGAAACACCATATATTTT
-,TRBJ1-1,-,TRBV7-6,CASSLGSLWDTEAFF,TGTGCCAGCAGCTTAGGATCCCTCTGGGACACTGAAGCTTTCTTT
-,TRBJ1-5,-,TRBV5-4,CASSPGYNQPQHF,TGTGCCAGCAGCCCAGGGTACAATCAGCCCCAGCATTTT
-,TRBJ2-1,TRBD2,TRBV9,CASSLTSVSYNEQFF,TGTGCCAGCAGCCTTACTAGCGTCTCCTACAATGAGCAGTTCTTC
-,TRBJ1-4,-,TRBV5-5,CASSSGERGEKLFF,TGTGCCAGCAGCTCAGGGGAAAGGGGTGAAAAACTGTTTTTT
-,TRBJ1-2,-,TRBV5-1,CASSLVREADYGYTF,TGCGCCAGCAGCTTGGTACGCGAGGCAGACTATGGCTACACCTTC
-,TRBJ1-1,-,TRBV4-1,CASSQTDTEAFF,TGCGCCAGCAGCCAGACTGACACTGAAGCTTTCTTT
-,TRBJ1-4,-,TRBV28,CASSPAFKEKLFF,TGTGCCAGCAGTCCCGCCTTCAAGGAAAAACTGTTTTTT
once,TRBJ2-7,-,TRBV4-1,CASSPYRVTDYEQYF,TGCGCCAGCAGCCCGTACAGGGTGACGGACTACGAGCAGTACTTC
-,TRBJ1-1,-,TRBV5-6,CASSPAGRTEAFF,TGTGCCAGCAGCCCGGCAGGGCGGACTGAAGCTTTCTTT
-,TRBJ2-1,TRBD2,TRBV27,CASSAGGSYNEQFF,TGTGCCAGCAGTGCGGGAGGTTCCTACAATGAGCAGTTCTTC
-,TRBJ2-1,-,TRBV11-3,CASSLIGTLSSSYNEQFF,TGTGCCAGCAGCTTAATCGGTACGTTATCGAGCTCCTACAATGAGCAGTTCTTC
-,TRBJ1-1,TRBD1,TRBV30,CALDRVNTEAFF,TGTGCCCTAGACAGGGTAAACACTGAAGCTTTCTTT
-,TRBJ2-3,-,TRBV3-1/TRBV3-2,CASSQDVRGDTQYF,TGTGCCAGCAGCCAGGACGTCAGGGGAGATACGCAGTATTTT
-,TRBJ2-2,-,TRBV19,CASIRTATNTGELFF,TGCGCCAGTATTCGGACAGCTACCAACACCGGGGAGCTGTTTTTT
once,TRBJ1-4,-,TRBV4-1,CASSQRRPVPTNEKLFF,TGCGCCAGCAGCCAAAGGCGGCCGGTTCCAACTAATGAAAAACTGTTTTTT
-,TRBJ2-1,-,TRBV5-1,CASSLDPPSSYNEQFF,TGCGCCAGCAGCTTGGACCCGCCGAGCTCCTACAATGAGCAGTTCTTC
-,TRBJ2-3,-,TRBV29-1,CSATDFSTDTQYF,TGCAGCGCTACGGATTTTAGCACAGATACGCAGTATTTT
-,TRBJ1-2,TRBD1,TRBV5-6,CASNIFDRGGGYTF,TGTGCCAGCAACATCTTCGACAGGGGAGGAGGCTACACCTTC
-,TRBJ2-2,-,TRBV6-6,CASDTRRGTGELFF,TGTGCCAGCGATACCCGTAGGGGAACCGGGGAGCTGTTTTTT
-,TRBJ2-1,TRBD2,TRBV12-3/TRBV12-4,CASSSGGEQFF,TGTGCCAGCAGTAGCGGGGGTGAGCAGTTCTTC
-,TRBJ1-5,-,TRBV9,CASSPEGRSNQPQHF,TGTGCCAGCAGCCCCGAAGGAAGGAGCAATCAGCCCCAGCATTTT
once,TRBJ1-1,-,TRBV28,CASSFAQEAFF,TGTGCCAGCAGTTTTGCACAGGAAGCTTTCTTT
-,TRBJ1-1,-,TRBV9,CASSSSPTGNTEAFF,TGTGCCAGCAGCTCCTCCCCTACAGGGAACACTGAAGCTTTCTTT
-,TRBJ2-2,TRBD1,TRBV19,CASRRDRGLPGELFF,TGTGCCAGTAGAAGGGACAGGGGTCTCCCCGGGGAGCTGTTTTTT
many,TRBJ2-3,-,TRBV4-2,CASSQDSGFTDTQYF,TGTGCCAGCAGCCAAGATTCGGGCTTCACAGATACGCAGTATTTT
-,TRBJ1-3,TRBD1,TRBV19,CASSSWTGASGNTIYF,TGTGCCAGTAGTAGCTGGACAGGGGCCTCTGGAAACACCATATATTTT
-,TRBJ1-2,-,TRBV9,CASSPLGSRSYGYTF,TGTGCCAGCAGCCCCCTCGGATCTCGCTCCTATGGCTACACCTTC
-,TRBJ2-7,TRBD1,TRBV3-1/TRBV3-2,CASSRDRGLGPYEQYF,TGTGCCAGCAGCCGCGACAGGGGGCTCGGGCCATACGAGCAGTACTTC
-,TRBJ2-7,-,TRBV14,CASSQGLVYGRTSAEQYF,TGTGCCAGCAGCCAAGGGCTCGTGTACGGCAGAACATCTGCCGAGCAGTACTTC
-,TRBJ2-7,TRBD2,TRBV19,CASSILAGANYEQYF,TGTGCCAGTAGTATTTTAGCGGGGGCCAACTACGAGCAGTACTTC
-,TRBJ2-1,-,TRBV7-8,CASSLVSRYEQFF,TGTGCCAGCAGCTTAGTCTCTCGCTATGAGCAGTTCTTC
-,TRBJ1-2,-,TRBV27,CASSLNRVGYGYTF,TGTGCCAGCAGTTTAAACAGGGTGGGATATGGCTACACCTTC
-,TRBJ1-1,TRBD1,TRBV6-5,CASSYTGTVRAFF,TGTGCCAGCAGCTATACCGGGACAGTAAGAGCTTTCTTT
-,TRBJ1-3,TRBD1,TRBV14,CASSRMLGGQRFSGNTIYF,TGTGCCAGCAGCCGTATGTTGGGGGGACAGCGCTTCTCTGGAAACACCATATATTTT
-,TRBJ2-3,TRBD1,TRBV7-8,CASSLGTGLGGTDTQYF,TGTGCCAGCAGCCTAGGGACAGGGCTGGGGGGCACAGATACGCAGTATTTT
-,TRBJ2-1,-,TRBV29-1,CSVEEGRYNEQFF,TGCAGCGTTGAAGAGGGGCGGTACAATGAGCAGTTCTTC
-,TRBJ2-1,TRBD2,TRBV5-1,CASSVGTSGNNEQFF,TGCGCCAGCAGCGTGGGGACTAGCGGGAACAATGAGCAGTTCTTC
once,TRBJ2-3,-,TRBV10-2,CASTDLDTQYF,TGCGCCAGCACCGACTTAGATACGCAGTATTTT
few,TRBJ1-1,-,TRBV19,CASSMSSNTEAFF,TGTGCCAGTAGTATGTCGAGCAACACTGAAGCTTTCTTT